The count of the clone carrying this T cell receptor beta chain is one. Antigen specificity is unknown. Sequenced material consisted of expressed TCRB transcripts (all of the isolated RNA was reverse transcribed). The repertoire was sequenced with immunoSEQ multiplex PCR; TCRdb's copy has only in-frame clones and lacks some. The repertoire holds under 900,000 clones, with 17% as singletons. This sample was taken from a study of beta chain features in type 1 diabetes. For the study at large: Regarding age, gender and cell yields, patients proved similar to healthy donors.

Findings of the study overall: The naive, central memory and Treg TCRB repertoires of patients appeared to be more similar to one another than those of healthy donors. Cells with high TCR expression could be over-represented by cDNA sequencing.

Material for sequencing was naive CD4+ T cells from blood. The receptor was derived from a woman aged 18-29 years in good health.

In DNA, the CDR3 is TGTGCCAGCAGCCCCGGGGGGAGGATCTACAATGAGCAGTTCTTC. It yields the protein CASSPGGRIYNEQFF. The rearrangement uses TRBV9 and TRBJ2-1; TRBD2 aligns across 7 bases. Germline V CDR1 and CDR2: SGDLS, YYNGEE. J gave up 3 bases and V 4 bases, and 7 bases lay outside the gene matches. This CDR3 region has 15 residues. Complete variable domain (other parts from reference TRBV9 and TRBJ2-1): DSGVTQTPKHLITATGQRVTLRCSPRSGDLSVYWYQQSLDQGLQFLIQYYNGEERAKGNILERFSAQQFPDLHSELNLSSLELGDSALYFCASSPGGRIYNEQFFGPGTRLTVL.